Below, one TCR beta chain is given with its context. This clone has a single count. It lacks a known antigen. There are no base qualities to consult, and no much larger clone falls within one base. The sample comes from a study of PD-L1 blockade in urothelial cancer (dated by TCRdb to the late 2010s). Regarding the research as a whole: Therapy was started in the mid-2010s for all patients, and atezolizumab 1,200 mg was administered intravenously every 3 weeks. About 85% of the roughly 29 patients were males with bladder-origin urothelial cancer, and about 60% of the roughly 29 reported a prior smoking history. Patients had an ECOG performance status of 0 or 1 and had received between 0 and 3 prior chemotherapy regimens. Blood samples were analyzed at two time points: 3 weeks after treatment start (second dose) and 6 weeks after treatment start. Blood samples gave median yields of around 140,000 T cells and 82,636 unique TCRs, along with a median clonality of around 0.075. Somatic, immune and clinical correlates of response to PD-L1 blockade with atezolizumab in urothelial cancer were the focus of an exploratory multi-omic analysis. Pretreatment tumor samples, along with matched peripheral blood serially collected before and after atezolizumab treatment, were subjected to TCR sequencing. Durable clinical benefit meant progression-free survival longer than 6 months, and TCR features were also tested against progression-free and overall survival. Whole exome sequencing and RNA sequencing of pretreatment tumors were performed alongside TCR sequencing in the same patients. Durable clinical benefit was achieved by nine patients but not by the remaining 20. Pretreatment blood TCR-seq was available for about 28 patients, at least one posttreatment blood collection was obtained for around 25 patients, and tumor TCR-seq was available for around 25 patients. Results the study describes overall, beyond this receptor: Because the sample size was small (n ≈ 27) and many of the analyses were exploratory, the results are meant to be hypothesis-generating. Improved progression-free and overall survival was found to be associated with pretreatment peripheral blood TCR clonality below the median. Among patients with durable benefit, tumor-associated TCR clones showed greater expansion in peripheral blood 3 weeks after treatment started (n ≈ 20, p = 0.022).

Each PCR received spiked-in synthetic TCR analog templates so that absolute template abundance could be estimated from read counts. The immunoSEQ assay used bias-controlled V and J gene primers to amplify TCRbeta CDR3 regions from genomic DNA. Sequencing of rearranged TCRbeta segments was performed at approximately 20X coverage. Per the source publication's procedure: Clustering was used to correct sequencing errors, and CDR3s were annotated against IMGT so that V, D and J genes could be assigned. Downstream analyses used only productive TCRbeta rearrangements and left out out-of-frame or stop-codon sequences. Clonality was calculated as one minus the Shannon entropy normalized by the log of the number of unique productive sequences. Fisher's exact test with Benjamini-Hochberg correction, using a cutoff of adjusted p below 0.01, was how clones that differed between time points or between blood and tumor were identified. The table was pulled from immuneACCESS by TCRdb, which kept in-frame rearrangements only. Such tables lose some clones; where checked, under half of the loss comes from unresolved V genes, and the rest has no known cause. That table supplies the V and J calls and clone size; D and trimming were determined from the DNA. In this sample the table shows 70,000 to 90,000 clones, 85% to 90% of which occur a single time. The top ten clones comprise over 13% of the sample.

This specimen's time point label, interpreted: pretreatment peripheral blood. A total of about 31 patients with locally advanced or metastatic urothelial carcinoma, treated at Memorial Sloan Kettering on a trial protocol, made up the cohort. Peripheral blood mononuclear cells were collected pretreatment and during treatment, at between 1 and 8 total time points per patient. The Qiagen DNeasy Blood extraction kit was used to purify genomic DNA from total PBMCs and tumor samples. Collected pretreatment and during treatment, PBMCs were isolated and stored as previously described. As encoded in the germline V gene, CDR1 is SGHRS while CDR2 is YFSETQ. V was cut back by 3 bases and J by 4 bases, leaving a gap of 14 bases between them. CDR3 length: 14 amino acids, cysteine to phenylalanine. CDR3 DNA only is kept here, 42 bases in frame from base 1.

The TCR originated in a man between 60 and 75 years old with urothelial cancer. This sample comprised PBMCs, obtained around atezolizumab (anti-PD-L1) treatment. The chain is made from TRBV5-1 and TRBJ2-7, with a tentative D gene TRBD1 over 6 matching bases. The nucleotide sequence reads TGCGCCAGCAGCTCCCAGACAGGACAGTACGAGCAGTACTTC. It encodes CASSSQTGQYEQYF.